This T cell receptor beta chain was captured in a study of blood T cell repertoires in COVID-19 (dated by TCRdb to 2018 to 2020). Looking at the study overall: Samples from collaborators originated in the United States, Italy and Spain and spanned both the acute and convalescent phases of COVID-19. The prospective study material was composed of cDNA or gDNA derived from T cells, B-cell-depleted T cells, or PBMCs. Subjects who had been exposed to COVID-19, were actively infected with it, or had recovered from it provided the deeply sampled blood TCRbeta repertoires that made up the dataset. A freely available public database, intended as a resource for researchers studying the immune response to SARS-CoV-2, is where the repertoires were released. The samples were drawn from the first 160 participants of the ongoing ImmuneRACE study and from 1,254 subjects provided by 6 global collaborators. Sample metadata almost always included a de-identified subject ID, COVID-19 status, age in years and sex. Where available, HLA class I and class II types were obtained from metadata supplied by the sample provider rather than from assay-based typing.

The paper's findings and limits, for the study overall: The amount of clinical and demographic metadata varied by source and participant and was provided uncurated.

From the cysteine up to the phenylalanine, the CDR3 has a length of 13 residues. Only CDR3 DNA remains: 39 bases, in frame from the first base. V has 5 bases trimmed and J has 6 bases trimmed; junction bases matching no gene number 8. The germline V gene encodes CDR1 GTSNPN and CDR2 SVGIG (reference sequence). Details on this clone: Its antigen remains unidentified. Per-base qualities were not stored, and no clone one base away is much larger.

TCRbeta CDR3 regions were amplified from genomic DNA using the immunoSEQ Assay, a bias-controlled multiplex PCR. Per the original workflow: The number of nucleated cells in each sample was estimated by amplification of reference gene primers within the assay. To quantify the absolute abundance of each unique TCRbeta CDR3 rearrangement, sequence reads were collapsed and filtered. For each sample, productive Simpson clonality was calculated as the square root of Simpson's diversity index across productive rearrangements. TCRdb stores this immuneACCESS table with in-frame sequences only. Part of the clones is absent; in the studies checked, under half of the shortfall reflects unresolved V genes, and no reason is known for the rest. V and J calls and clone size are those listed in that table; D and trimming were worked out from the DNA. The sample table holds 110,000 to 150,000 clones, of which about 89% were seen once. The ten biggest clones cover just under 3% of the sample.

Each collaborating institution followed its own protocols to collect whole blood in K2EDTA tubes. For TCRbeta analysis, collaborators shipped samples as frozen whole blood, isolated PBMCs, or DNA extracted from either of those sample types. The V gene is TRBV30 and the J gene is TRBJ2-7; the junction holds 9 bases that match TRBD2. The TCR originated in a man aged 55 to 70 with active or convalescent COVID-19. The sequenced material came from peripheral blood. The DNA is as follows: TGTGCCTGGTTGGTAGCGGGGGTCGGCGAGCAGTACTTC. This translates into CAWLVAGVGEQYF.